This T cell receptor (beta chain) was profiled in a study of type 1 regulatory T cells. Study-wide background: T-allo10 is a Tr1-enriched, alloantigen-specific CD4 T cell product made in vitro.

Each CDR3 protein gets one entry after TCRdb re-called the reads with MiXCR. The data contain over 55,000 distinct CDR3 sequences, 63% of them singletons. The graft donor-derived T-allo10 cells reportedly recognize host alloantigens, are anergic, and suppress alloantigen-specifically. The CDR3 is made up of 15 amino acids. V was clipped by 1 base and J by 3 bases; unmatched bases: 6. Germline V gives CDR1 MGHRA, CDR2 YSYEKL. In the case of this clonotype: The antigen is unknown.

Material for sequencing was cultured T cells, either the whole culture or a sorted T cell fraction (not recorded which). Subset: Tr1-enriched cell product generated in vitro against host alloantigens. The rearrangement joins TRBV4-1 to TRBJ2-7, with 7 positions matching TRBD1. The clonotype comes from a human donor in good health. CDR3 nucleotide sequence: TGCGCCAGCAGCCAAGCGGCCAGGGGGAACTACGAGCAGTACTTC. As protein: CASSQAARGNYEQYF.